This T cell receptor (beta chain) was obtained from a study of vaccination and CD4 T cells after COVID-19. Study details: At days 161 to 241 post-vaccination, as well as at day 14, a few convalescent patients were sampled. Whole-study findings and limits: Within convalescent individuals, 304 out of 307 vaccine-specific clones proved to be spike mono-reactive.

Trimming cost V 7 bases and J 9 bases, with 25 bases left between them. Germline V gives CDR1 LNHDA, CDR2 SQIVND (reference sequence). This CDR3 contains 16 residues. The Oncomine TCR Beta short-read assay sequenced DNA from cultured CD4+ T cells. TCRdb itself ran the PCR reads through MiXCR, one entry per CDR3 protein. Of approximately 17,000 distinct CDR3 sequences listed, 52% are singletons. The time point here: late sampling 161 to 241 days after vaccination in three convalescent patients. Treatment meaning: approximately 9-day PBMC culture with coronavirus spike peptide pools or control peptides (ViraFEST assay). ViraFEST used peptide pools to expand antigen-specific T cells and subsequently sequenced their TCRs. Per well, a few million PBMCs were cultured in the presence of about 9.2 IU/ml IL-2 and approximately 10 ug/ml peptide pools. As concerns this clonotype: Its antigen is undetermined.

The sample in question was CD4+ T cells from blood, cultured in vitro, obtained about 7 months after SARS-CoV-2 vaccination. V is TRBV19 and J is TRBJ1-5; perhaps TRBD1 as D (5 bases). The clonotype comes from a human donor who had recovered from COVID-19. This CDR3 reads CASTHWGRSFGAPQHF. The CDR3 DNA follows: TGTGCCAGTACTCATTGGGGGAGGAGCTTCGGGGCGCCCCAGCATTTT.